This T cell receptor (beta chain) was identified during a study of siplizumab effects on memory and regulatory T cells. The assay looked at some 9.8 x 10^4 TCR templates in each sample. Produced via immunoSEQ multiplex PCR; TCRdb's table is partial and in-frame only. This table holds about 100,000 clones, around 94% found once. Details on this clone: Its target is unknown.

The CDR3 has 15 residues. Between the trimmed V and J ends, which lost 7 bases and 5 bases, there was a span of 20 bases. Germline V gene sequence: CDR1 SQVTM, CDR2 ANQGSEA. Study-level findings and limits: Suppressive activity of Tregs proliferating in siplizumab cultures remained unconfirmed.

This clonotype originated in a human donor in good health. The chain carries TRBV29-1 and TRBJ1-4; weak D call: TRBD1 (5 bases). The specimen sequenced was non-Treg CD4+ T cells sorted from blood. The CDR3 loop is CSAGTSGTENEKLFF. DNA of the CDR3: TGCAGCGCGGGTACGTCCGGGACGGAGAATGAAAAACTGTTTTTT.